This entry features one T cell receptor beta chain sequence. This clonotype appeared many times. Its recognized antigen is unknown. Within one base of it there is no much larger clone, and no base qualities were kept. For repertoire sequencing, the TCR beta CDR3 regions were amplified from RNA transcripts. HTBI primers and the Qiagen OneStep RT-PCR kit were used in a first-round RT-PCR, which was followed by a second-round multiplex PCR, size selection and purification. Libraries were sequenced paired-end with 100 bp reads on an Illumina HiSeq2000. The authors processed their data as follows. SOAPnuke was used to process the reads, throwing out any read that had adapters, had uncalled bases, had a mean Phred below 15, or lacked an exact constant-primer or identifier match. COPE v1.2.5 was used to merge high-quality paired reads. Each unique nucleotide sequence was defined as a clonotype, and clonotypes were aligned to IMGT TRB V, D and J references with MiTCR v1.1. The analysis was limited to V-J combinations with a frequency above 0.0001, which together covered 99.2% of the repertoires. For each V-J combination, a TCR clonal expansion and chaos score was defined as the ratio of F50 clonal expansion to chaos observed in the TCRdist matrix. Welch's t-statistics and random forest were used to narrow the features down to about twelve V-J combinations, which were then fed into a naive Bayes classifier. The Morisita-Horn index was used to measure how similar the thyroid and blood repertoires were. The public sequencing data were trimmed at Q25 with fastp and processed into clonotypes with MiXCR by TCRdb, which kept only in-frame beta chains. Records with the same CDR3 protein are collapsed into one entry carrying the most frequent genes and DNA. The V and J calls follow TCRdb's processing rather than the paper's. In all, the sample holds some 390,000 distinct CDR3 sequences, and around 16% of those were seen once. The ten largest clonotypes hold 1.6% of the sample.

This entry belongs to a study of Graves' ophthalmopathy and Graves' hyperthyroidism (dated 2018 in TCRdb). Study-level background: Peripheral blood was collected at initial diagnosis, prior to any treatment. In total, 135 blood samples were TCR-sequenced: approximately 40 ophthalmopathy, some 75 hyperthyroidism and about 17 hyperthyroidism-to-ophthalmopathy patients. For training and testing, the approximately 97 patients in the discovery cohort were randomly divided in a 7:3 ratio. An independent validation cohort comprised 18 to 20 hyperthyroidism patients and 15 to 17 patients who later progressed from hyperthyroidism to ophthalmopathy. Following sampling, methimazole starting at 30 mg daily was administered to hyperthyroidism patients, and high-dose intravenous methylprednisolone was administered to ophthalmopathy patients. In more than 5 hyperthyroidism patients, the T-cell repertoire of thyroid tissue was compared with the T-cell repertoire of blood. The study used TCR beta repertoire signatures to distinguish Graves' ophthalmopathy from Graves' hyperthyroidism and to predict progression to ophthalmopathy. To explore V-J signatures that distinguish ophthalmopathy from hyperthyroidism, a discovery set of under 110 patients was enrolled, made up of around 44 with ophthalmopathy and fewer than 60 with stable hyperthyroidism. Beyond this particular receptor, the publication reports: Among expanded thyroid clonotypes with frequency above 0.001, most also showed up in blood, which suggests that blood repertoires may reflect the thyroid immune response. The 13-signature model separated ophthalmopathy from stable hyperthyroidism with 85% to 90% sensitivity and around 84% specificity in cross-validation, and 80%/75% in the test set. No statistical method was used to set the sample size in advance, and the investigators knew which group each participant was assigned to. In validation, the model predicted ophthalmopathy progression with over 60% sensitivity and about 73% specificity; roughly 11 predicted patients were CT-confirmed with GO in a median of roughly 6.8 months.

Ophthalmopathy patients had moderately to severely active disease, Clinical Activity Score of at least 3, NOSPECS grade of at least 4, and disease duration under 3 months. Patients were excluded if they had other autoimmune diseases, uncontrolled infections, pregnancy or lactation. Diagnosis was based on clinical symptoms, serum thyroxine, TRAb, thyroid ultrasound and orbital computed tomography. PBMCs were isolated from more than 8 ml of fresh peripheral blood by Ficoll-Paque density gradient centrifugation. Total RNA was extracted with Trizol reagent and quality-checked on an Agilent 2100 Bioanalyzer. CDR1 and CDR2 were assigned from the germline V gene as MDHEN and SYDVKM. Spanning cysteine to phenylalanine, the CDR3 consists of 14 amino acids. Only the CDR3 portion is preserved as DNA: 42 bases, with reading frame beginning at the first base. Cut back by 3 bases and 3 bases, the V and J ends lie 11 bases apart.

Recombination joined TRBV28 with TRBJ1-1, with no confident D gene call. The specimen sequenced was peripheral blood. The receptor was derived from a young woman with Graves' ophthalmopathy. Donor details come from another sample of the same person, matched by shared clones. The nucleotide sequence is TGTGCCAGCAGTTTGAGGTGGGTTCACACTGAAGCTTTCTTT. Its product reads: CASSLRWVHTEAFF. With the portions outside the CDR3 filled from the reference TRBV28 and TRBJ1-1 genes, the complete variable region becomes DVKVTQSSRYLVKRTGEKVFLECVQDMDHENMFWYRQDPGLGLRLIYFSYDVKMKEKGDIPEGYSVSREKKERFSLILESASTNQTSMYLCASSLRWVHTEAFFGQGTRLTVV.